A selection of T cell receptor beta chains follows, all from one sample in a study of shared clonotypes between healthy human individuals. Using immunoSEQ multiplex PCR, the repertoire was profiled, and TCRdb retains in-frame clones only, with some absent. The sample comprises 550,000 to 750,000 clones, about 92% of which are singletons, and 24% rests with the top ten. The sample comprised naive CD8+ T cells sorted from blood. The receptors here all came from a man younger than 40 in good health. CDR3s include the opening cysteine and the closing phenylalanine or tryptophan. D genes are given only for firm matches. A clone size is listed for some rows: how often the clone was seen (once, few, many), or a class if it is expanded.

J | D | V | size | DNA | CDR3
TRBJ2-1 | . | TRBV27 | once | TGTGCCAGCAGTTTCACTCAAGACAATGAGCAGTTCTTC | CASSFTQDNEQFF
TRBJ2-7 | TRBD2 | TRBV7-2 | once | TGTGCCAGCAGCTTACCTAGCGGAGACGAGCAGTACTTC | CASSLPSGDEQYF
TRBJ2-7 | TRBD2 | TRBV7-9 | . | TGTGCCAGCAGCTTAGTAACTAGCGGGAGGATGTACGAGCAGTACTTC | CASSLVTSGRMYEQYF
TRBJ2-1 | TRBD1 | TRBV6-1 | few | TGTGCCAGCAGTGGGGGGACAGGGACGGATGAGCAGTTCTTC | CASSGGTGTDEQFF
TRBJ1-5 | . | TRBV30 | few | TGTGCCTGGAGCGCATACGGAGGGGGGTTTTGGCAGCCCCAGCATTTT | CAWSAYGGGFWQPQHF
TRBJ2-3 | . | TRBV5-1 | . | TGCGCCAGCAATAAGGGGGATAGCACAGATACGCAGTATTTT | CASNKGDSTDTQYF
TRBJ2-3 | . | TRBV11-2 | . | TGTGCCAGCAGCTTAAAGGGCCAGCCAGATACGCAGTATTTT | CASSLKGQPDTQYF
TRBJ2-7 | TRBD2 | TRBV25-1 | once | TGTGCCACACAACGTGGACTAGCGGAGTTGGACGAGCAGTACTTC | CATQRGLAELDEQYF
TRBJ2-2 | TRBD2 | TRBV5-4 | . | TGTGCCAGCAGCTCTTACGGACTAGCCGGGGAGCTGTTTTTT | CASSSYGLAGELFF
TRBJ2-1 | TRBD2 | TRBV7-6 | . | TGTGCCAGCAGCCCGGGACTAGCGGGACAATACAATGAGCAGTTCTTC | CASSPGLAGQYNEQFF
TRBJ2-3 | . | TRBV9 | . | TGTGCCAGCAGCGTAAGTTGGCAGGGGAGCACAGATACGCAGTATTTT | CASSVSWQGSTDTQYF
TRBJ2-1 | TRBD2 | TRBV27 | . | TGTGCCAGCAGTTTAGCGGGAGGTCGTAGGGATGAGCAGTTCTTC | CASSLAGGRRDEQFF
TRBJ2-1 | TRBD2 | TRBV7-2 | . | TGTGCCAGCAGCTTAAGTTTGGGACTAGCGGGAGGATACAATGAGCAGTTCTTC | CASSLSLGLAGGYNEQFF
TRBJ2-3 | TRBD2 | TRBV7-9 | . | TGTGCCAGCAGCTTAATCCTAGCGGGGGAAGATACGCAGTATTTT | CASSLILAGEDTQYF
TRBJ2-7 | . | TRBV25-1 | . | TGTGCCAGTTTCGGAGTCGTGGGAGTTTCCTACGAGCAGTACTTC | CASFGVVGVSYEQYF
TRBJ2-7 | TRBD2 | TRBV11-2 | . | TGTGCCAGCAGCACCCGTACTAGCGGGACTTGGTACGAGCAGTACTTC | CASSTRTSGTWYEQYF
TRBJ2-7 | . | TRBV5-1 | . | TGCGCCAGCAGCCTAGGGGGAACAGGGATATTCGAGCAGTACTTC | CASSLGGTGIFEQYF
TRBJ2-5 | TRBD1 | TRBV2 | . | TGTGCCAGCAGTACCGGGACAGGGGGCCAAGAGACCCAGTACTTC | CASSTGTGGQETQYF
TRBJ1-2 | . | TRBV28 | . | TGTGCCAGCAGTCTCAGGGAGGGGTATGGCTACACCTTC | CASSLREGYGYTF
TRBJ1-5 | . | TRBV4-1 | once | TGCGCCAGCAGCCAAGACAGGGGAAACAATCAGCCCCAGCATTTT | CASSQDRGNNQPQHF
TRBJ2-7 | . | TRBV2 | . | TGTGCCAGCAGTGAATCGATGGCAGGGAGTTCCTACGAGCAGTACTTC | CASSESMAGSSYEQYF
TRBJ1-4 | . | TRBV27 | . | TGTGCCAGCAGTTTGGATAGGGGACACGGGATGGCTAATGAAAAACTGTTTTTT | CASSLDRGHGMANEKLFF
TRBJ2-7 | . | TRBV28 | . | TGTGCCAGCAGTTCACCACGGGGAATAGGCTACGAGCAGTACTTC | CASSSPRGIGYEQYF
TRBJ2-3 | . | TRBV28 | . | TGTGCCAGCACCAGGACAAGCAGATCAGATACGCAGTATTTT | CASTRTSRSDTQYF
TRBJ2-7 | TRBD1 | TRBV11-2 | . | TGTGCCAGCAGCCCCCCCGGGACAGGCTACGAGCAGTACTTC | CASSPPGTGYEQYF
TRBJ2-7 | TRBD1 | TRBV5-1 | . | TGCGCCAGCAGCCGGACAACAGGGGCCGAGCAGTACTTC | CASSRTTGAEQYF
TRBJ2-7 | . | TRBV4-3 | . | TGCGCCAGCAGCCCCGGTGTTTACTACGAGCAGTACTTC | CASSPGVYYEQYF
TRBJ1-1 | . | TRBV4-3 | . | TGCGCCAGCAGCCAAGAATGGGGGGCGAACACTGAAGCTTTCTTT | CASSQEWGANTEAFF
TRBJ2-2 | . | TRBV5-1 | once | TGCGCCAGCAGCTTGCAGACGAACACCGGGGAGCTGTTTTTT | CASSLQTNTGELFF
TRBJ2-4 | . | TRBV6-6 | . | TGTGCCAGCAACTACGGGCGGCAGCCTGTGAACATTCAGTACTTC | CASNYGRQPVNIQYF
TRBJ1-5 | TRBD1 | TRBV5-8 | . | TGTGCCAGCAGCTTCGGGACAGCAGATCAGCCCCAGCATTTT | CASSFGTADQPQHF
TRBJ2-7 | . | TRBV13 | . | TGTGCCAGCAGCTTCTTACTTGGGAATGCCTACGAGCAGTACTTC | CASSFLLGNAYEQYF
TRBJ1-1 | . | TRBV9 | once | TGTGCCAGCAGCCCAAGGGCAGGGAACACTGAAGCTTTCTTT | CASSPRAGNTEAFF
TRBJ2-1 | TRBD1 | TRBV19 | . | TGTGCCAGTAGTATAGGAGGGGGCCCCAATGAGCAGTTCTTC | CASSIGGGPNEQFF
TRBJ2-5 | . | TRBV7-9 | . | TGTGCCAGCAGGACAGCAGGGAAGGATGGGACCCAGTACTTC | CASRTAGKDGTQYF
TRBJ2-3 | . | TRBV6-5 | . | TGTGCCAGCAGTGACCCCTCGGGGGCGCAGTATTTT | CASSDPSGAQYF
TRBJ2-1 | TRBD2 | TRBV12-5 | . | TGTGCTAGTGGTTTGCCTCAGGGTAGCGGGAGGCGCTCCTACAATGAGCAGTTCTTC | CASGLPQGSGRRSYNEQFF
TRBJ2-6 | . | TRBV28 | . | TGTGCCAGCAGATCAGTATCGGTGCGGACACAATTCTCTGGGGCCAACGTCCTGACTTTC | CASRSVSVRTQFSGANVLTF
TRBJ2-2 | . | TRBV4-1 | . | TGCGCCAGCAGCCTACCCCTGGGGGAAGGAACCGGGGAGCTGTTTTTT | CASSLPLGEGTGELFF
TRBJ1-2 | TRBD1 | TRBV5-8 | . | TGTGCCAGCAGCCCGAAACAGGGGGCCCCGATCTATGGCTACACCTTC | CASSPKQGAPIYGYTF
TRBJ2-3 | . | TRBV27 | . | TGTGCCAGCAGTCAGCCGGATGGGACAGATACGCAGTATTTT | CASSQPDGTDTQYF
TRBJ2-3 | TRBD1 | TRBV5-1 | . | TGCGCCAGCAGACCCGAGGGGGCGCGGACAGATACGCAGTATTTT | CASRPEGARTDTQYF
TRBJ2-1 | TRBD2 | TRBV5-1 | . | TGCGCCAGCAGCACCCTAGCGGGAGGGACAGGTGAGCAGTTCTTC | CASSTLAGGTGEQFF
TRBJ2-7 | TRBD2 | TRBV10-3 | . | TGTGCCATCAGCTCAGGCAGCGGGAGGGCCTACGAGCAGTACTTC | CAISSGSGRAYEQYF
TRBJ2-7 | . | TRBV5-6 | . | TGTGCCAGCAGCTTAGACGGCTCCTACGAGCAGTACTTC | CASSLDGSYEQYF
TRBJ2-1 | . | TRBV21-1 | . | TGTGCTAGCGGGAAAGGTGAGCAGTTCTTC | CASGKGEQFF
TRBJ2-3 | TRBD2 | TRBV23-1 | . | TGCGCCAGCAGTTTAGCGGGAGGGCCAGATACGCAGTATTTT | CASSLAGGPDTQYF
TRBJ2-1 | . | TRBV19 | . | TGTGCCAGTAGTCCTACGTGGCGCAATGAGCAGTTCTTC | CASSPTWRNEQFF
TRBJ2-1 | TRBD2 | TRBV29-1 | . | TGCAGCGTGGAGGGACTAGCGGGAGGGGGCTCCTACAATGAGCAGTTCTTC | CSVEGLAGGGSYNEQFF
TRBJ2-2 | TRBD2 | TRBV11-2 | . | TGTGCCAGCAGCCAACTAGCGGGAGAGCCAAACACCGGGGAGCTGTTTTTT | CASSQLAGEPNTGELFF
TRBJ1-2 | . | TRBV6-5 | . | TGTGCCAGCAGTTATTCGGTTAACTATGGCTACACCTTC | CASSYSVNYGYTF
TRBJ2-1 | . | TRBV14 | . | TGTGCCAGCAGCCAAGATATTATTGGGAATGAGCAGTTCTTC | CASSQDIIGNEQFF
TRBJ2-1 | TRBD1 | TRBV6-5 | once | TGTGCCAGCAGTTACCGTTTGGGGACAGGGGATGAGCAGTTCTTC | CASSYRLGTGDEQFF
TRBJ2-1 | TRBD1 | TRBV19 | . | TGTGCCAGTACTTTCAACCTGGACAGGGGCGACAATGAGCAGTTCTTC | CASTFNLDRGDNEQFF
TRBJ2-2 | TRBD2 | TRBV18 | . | TGTGCCAGCTCACCACTCGCTAGCGGGAGGGCCCCTCCTGGAGAGCTGTTTTTT | CASSPLASGRAPPGELFF
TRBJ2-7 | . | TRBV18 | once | TGTGCCAGCTCACCGGACAGTCTGTCCTACGAGCAGTACTTC | CASSPDSLSYEQYF
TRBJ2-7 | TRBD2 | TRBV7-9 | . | TGTGCCAGCAGCTTAATCTGGGAGGGCCGTTCCTACGAGCAGTACTTC | CASSLIWEGRSYEQYF
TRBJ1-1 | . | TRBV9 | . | TGTGCCAGCACCTCAGGAGGGGGGAAGCACTTCTTT | CASTSGGGKHFF
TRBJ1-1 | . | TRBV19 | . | TGTGCCAGTAGTTTCAGCACTGAAGCTTTCTTT | CASSFSTEAFF